Shown below are 20 T cell receptor beta chains from a single sample sequenced in a study of radiotherapy plus CTLA-4 blockade in lung cancer. TCRdb's copy holds only in-frame clones and misses some; the assay was immunoSEQ multiplex PCR. The data hold 30,000 to 40,000 clones, with around 70% observed a single time. This specimen was peripheral blood, taken from a patient treated with radiotherapy plus ipilimumab. The receptor source for this set is a human donor with non-small cell lung cancer whose response to radiotherapy plus ipilimumab could not be evaluated.

The CDR3 here is CAWSSGRSLHF. CDR3 sequence (DNA): TGTGCCTGGAGTTCAGGGAGGTCCCTCCACTTT. The chain has TRBV30 and TRBJ1-6; D perhaps matches TRBD1 (5 bases). Germline CDR1 GTSNPN, CDR2 SVGIG (reference sequence). The V end was cut by 2 bases, the J end by 14 bases, with 10 bases between. The CDR3 is 11 residues long.

This clone has only a few counts. The V and J genes are TRBV10-3 and TRBJ1-1, with 8 bases aligning to TRBD1. The CDR3 is made up of 16 amino acids. V trimming: 2 bases; J trimming: 3 bases; junction bases outside the gene matches: 8. In germline, CDR1 is ENHRY, CDR2 SYGVKD. CDR3 protein: CAISEPLQGADTEAFF. CDR3 bases: TGTGCCATCAGTGAGCCACTCCAGGGGGCCGACACTGAAGCTTTCTTT.

This clone was found once. The J gene is TRBJ1-1, the V gene TRBV6-1; 7 bases match TRBD1. Germline values: CDR1 MNHNS, CDR2 SASEGT. The CDR3 covers 13 residues. The J segment lost 5 bases and the V segment lost 10 bases, leaving 10 bases of the junction unmatched. CDR3: CATRFGRGTEAFF. CDR3 DNA sequence: TGTGCCACCCGATTCGGCAGGGGGACTGAAGCTTTCTTT.

The chain has TRBV5-1 and TRBJ2-5; no definite D call. In germline, CDR1 is SGHRS, CDR2 YFSETQ. The CDR3 is 15 amino acids. V lost 1 base and J 7 bases, leaving 17 bases between the germline ends. This CDR3 reads CASSLSAPAVGTQYF. CDR3 coding DNA: TGCGCCAGCAGCTTGAGCGCGCCAGCAGTAGGGACCCAGTACTTC.

The V gene is TRBV7-9, the J gene TRBJ2-2; maybe TRBD2 (7 bases). Germline-derived CDR1 and CDR2 are SEHNR and FQNEAQ (reference sequence). Trimming took 11 bases from V and 2 from J, leaving 12 bases between them. The CDR3 length is 13 residues. For the CDR3, the DNA is TGTGCCTTGCGGGGGCGCAACACCGGGGAGCTGTTTTTT. It translates to CALRGRNTGELFF.

This rearrangement joins TRBV5-6 to TRBJ2-5, with a possible D match to TRBD2 (5 bases). The CDR3 spans 16 residues. Trimming cost V 1 base and J 2 bases, with 15 bases left between them. Germline CDR1 is SGHDT and CDR2 is YYEEEE. This CDR3 is CASSLKPRGVQETQYF. DNA of the CDR3: TGTGCCAGCAGCTTGAAGCCCCGGGGAGTTCAAGAGACCCAGTACTTC. Full variable domain (missing parts from reference TRBV5-6 and TRBJ2-5): DAGVTQSPTHLIKTRGQQVTLRCSPKSGHDTVSWYQQALGQGPQFIFQYYEEEERQRGNFPDRFSGHQFPNYSSELNVNALLLGDSALYLCASSLKPRGVQETQYFGPGTRLLVL.

This clone ranks as medium-sized. V and J are TRBV28 and TRBJ1-3; tentative D call: TRBD1 (5 bases). This CDR3 has 15 amino acids. CDR1 and CDR2 from the germline V gene are MDHEN and SYDVKM. V was cut by 3 bases and J by 5 bases, with 14 bases left in between. In nucleotides, the CDR3 is TGTGCCAGCAGTTTTGTGGGGGGTCGAAGAAACACCATATATTTT. It codes for CASSFVGGRRNTIYF.

This clone was seen just once. The chain is built from TRBV6-1 and TRBJ2-5, with 8 bases lining up with TRBD2. Looked up from germline, CDR1 is MNHNS and CDR2 is SASEGT. With 8 bases clipped from V and 7 bases from J, the junction kept 9 bases outside the gene matches. The CDR3 length is 13 residues. CDR3 sequence: CASAPGGSGTQYF. The CDR3 bases are TGTGCCAGCGCCCCGGGGGGGTCGGGGACCCAGTACTTC.

This sequence joins TRBV5-1 and TRBJ2-3, with 8 bases that match TRBD2. Per the germline V gene, CDR1 is SGHRS and CDR2 is YFSETQ. J gave up 2 bases and V 0 bases, and 2 bases lay outside the gene matches. The CDR3 runs to 15 residues. In nucleotides, the CDR3 is TGCGCCAGCAGCTTGGCACTAGCGGTCACAGATACGCAGTATTTT. This codes for CASSLALAVTDTQYF.

CDR3 residues: CASSSYGTSGRARETQYF. For the CDR3, the DNA is TGTGCCAGCAGCTCATATGGGACTAGCGGGAGGGCTCGGGAGACCCAGTACTTC. V is TRBV5-6 and J is TRBJ2-5, with 16 nucleotides matching TRBD2. Germline V gene sequence: CDR1 SGHDT, CDR2 YYEEEE. V lost 3 bases, J lost 5 bases, and 10 bases stayed unmatched. This CDR3 is built from 18 residues.

This clone was detected only a few times. The rearrangement uses TRBV5-4 and TRBJ2-7; 11 bases are shared with TRBD2. J lost 0 bases, V lost 4 bases, and 6 bases had no gene match. Per germline, CDR1 SGHNT and CDR2 YYREEE (reference sequence). This CDR3 is built from 16 residues. The CDR3 here is CASSRTLAGGSYEQYF. CDR3 in DNA: TGTGCCAGCAGCCGAACGCTAGCGGGAGGCTCCTACGAGCAGTACTTC.

The V call is TRBV27, the J call TRBJ2-3; 7 bases align to TRBD2. CDR1 is MNHEY, CDR2 SMNVEV, per germline (reference sequence). The CDR3 is 15 amino acids. J gave up 0 bases and V 10 bases, and 10 bases lay outside the gene matches. In DNA, the CDR3 is TGTGCCACCAATATTCTAGCGGCTAGCACAGATACGCAGTATTTT. It yields the protein CATNILAASTDTQYF.

Notes on this clone: A junction boundary mismatches the germline segment, possibly from a read error. The chain combines TRBV27 with TRBJ2-2, with D possibly being TRBD2 (5 bases). Germline V gene data show CDR1 as MNHEY and CDR2 as SMNVEV (reference sequence). The CDR3 extends over 14 amino acids. The CDR3 is CASGLMRVSRELFF. CDR3 in DNA: TGTGCCAGCGGTTTAATGAGGGTCAGCCGGGAGCTGTTTTTT.

The chain recombines TRBV7-9 with TRBJ2-3; 7 bases line up with TRBD2. J was trimmed by 4 bases and V by 2 bases; bases with no gene match: 15. Germline lookup yields CDR1 SEHNR and CDR2 FQNEAQ (reference sequence). This CDR3 has 18 amino acids. The DNA for the CDR3 is TGTGCCAGCAGCTTATGGACCGGGAGGAGGACCGGGGCAGATACGCAGTATTTT. Translated: CASSLWTGRRTGADTQYF.

This chain connects TRBV28 to TRBJ2-5; possibly TRBD1 for D (6 bases). The CDR3 sequence is 12 residues long. Germline V gene sequence: CDR1 MDHEN, CDR2 SYDVKM. CDR3 amino acids: CGTGPLQETQYF. The CDR3 DNA is TGTGGTACAGGGCCCCTACAAGAGACCCAGTACTTC.

The CDR3 DNA is TGTGCCAGCAGTCTACAGACCTCAGGGGACGAGCAGTACTTC. Its protein is CASSLQTSGDEQYF. The chain has TRBV28 and TRBJ2-7; a weak D match, TRBD1 (6 bases). Germline CDR1 MDHEN, CDR2 SYDVKM. With 5 bases removed from V and 5 bases from J, the gap between germline ends came to 16 bases. CDR3 length: 14 residues.

The chain carries TRBV4-3 and TRBJ2-1; 9 nucleotides match TRBD1. Per the germline V gene, CDR1 is LGHNA and CDR2 is YSLEER. There are 18 residues in the CDR3. V shed 1 base, J shed 8 bases, and the junction held 15 bases outside the gene matches. Here the CDR3 reads CASSQGDRGSLRVDEQFF. The CDR3 DNA reads TGCGCCAGCAGCCAAGGCGACAGGGGGAGCCTTAGGGTGGATGAGCAGTTCTTC.

This clone was detected only a few times. CDR3 nucleotide sequence: TGTGCCAGCAGCCCCGTCGGACAGGGGTGGGACACTGAAGCTTTCTTT. Its translation is CASSPVGQGWDTEAFF. This chain connects TRBV11-2 to TRBJ1-1, with TRBD1 identical over 9 bases. The length of the CDR3 is 16 residues. The ends lost 5 bases at V and 3 bases at J; junction bases unmatched: 10. The germline CDR1 and CDR2 sequences are SGHAT and FQNNGV.

The genes are TRBV4-3 and TRBJ2-2, with D uncertain. The CDR3 sequence is 19 residues long. Germline CDR1 and CDR2: LGHNA and YSLEER. V was pared by 0 bases and J by 1 base, with 18 bases between. CDR3 sequence reads: CASSQDISNSFQNTGELFF. In DNA, the CDR3 is TGCGCCAGCAGCCAAGATATTTCCAACAGTTTTCAGAACACCGGGGAGCTGTTTTTT.

The chain recombines TRBV29-1 with TRBJ2-1; 7 nucleotides line up with TRBD2. The V gene's germline CDR1 is SQVTM and CDR2 ANQGSEA. This CDR3 spans 14 amino acids. The V segment lost 4 bases and the J segment 1 base; nucleotides outside the gene matches: 4. CDR3: CSVVVGGSYNEQFF. In DNA, the CDR3 is TGCAGCGTTGTGGTGGGAGGGTCCTACAATGAGCAGTTCTTC.